Below are 30 T cell receptor beta chains sequenced from a single sample in a study of cytomegalovirus exposure and HLA in healthy donors. Primers: 60 Vbeta forward and 13 Jbeta reverse. Sequenced by immunoSEQ multiplex PCR; TCRdb stores in-frame clones only, minus some. Among about 160,000 clones listed, roughly 80% were seen once. The sequenced material came from PBMCs. The receptors come from a woman aged 25 to 39 in good health and CMV-seropositive.

This clone has only a few counts. The chain carries TRBV6-5 and TRBJ1-1; D gene ambiguous. Germline V CDR1 and CDR2: MNHEY, SVGAGI. The germline V and J ends were trimmed by 2 bases and 6 bases, with 7 bases remaining between them. The CDR3 extends over 12 amino acids. CDR3 DNA sequence: TGTGCCAGCAGTTACAGATCGGCTGAAGCTTTCTTT. Translated, it gives CASSYRSAEAFF.

V and J are TRBV7-2 and TRBJ2-1; possible D gene TRBD1, 5 bases. In germline, CDR1 is SGHTA, CDR2 FQGNSA. CDR3 length: 14 amino acids. The V and J ends lost 5 bases and 3 bases respectively, with 11 bases between them. The CDR3 sequence is CASSPDGHYNEQFF. In DNA form, the CDR3 reads TGTGCCAGCAGCCCGGACGGACACTACAATGAGCAGTTCTTC.

The chain has TRBV5-1 and TRBJ2-5; TRBD2 matches at 8 bases. After removal of 1 base from V and 3 bases from J, the junction contained 5 bases not matched to a gene. Germline V CDR1 and CDR2: SGHRS, YFSETQ. The CDR3 is made up of 15 amino acids. The CDR3 region has the DNA TGCGCCAGCAGCTTGAATAGCGGGGAAAAAGAGACCCAGTACTTC. This codes for CASSLNSGEKETQYF.

This chain joins TRBV28 and TRBJ1-3; 9 positions agree with TRBD1. Per the germline V gene, CDR1 is MDHEN and CDR2 is SYDVKM. This CDR3 has 15 residues. Trimming at V came to 6 bases and at J to 4 bases, leaving 7 bases not matched to a gene. CDR3 protein: CASSRDRGRGNTIYF. The CDR3 DNA reads as TGTGCCAGCAGCCGAGACAGGGGGAGGGGAAACACCATATATTTT.

The V and J genes are TRBV7-9 and TRBJ2-3; D call uncertain. The CDR3 extends over 15 amino acids. Germline-derived CDR1 and CDR2 are SEHNR and FQNEAQ (reference sequence). V lost 1 base and J 2 bases, leaving 10 bases between the germline ends. The CDR3 nucleotides read TGTGCCAGCAGCTTAGGGCAGTACCACACAGATACGCAGTATTTT. Protein sequence: CASSLGQYHTDTQYF.

The chain recombines TRBV19 with TRBJ2-1, with a weak D call TRBD2 (6 bases). The CDR3 extends over 15 amino acids. Trimming removed 5 bases at V and 0 bases at J, with 11 bases between. The V gene's germline CDR1 is LNHDA and CDR2 SQIVND (reference sequence). The CDR3 bases are TGTGCCAGTAGTCTCCGGGAGAGCTCCTACAATGAGCAGTTCTTC. This gives the protein CASSLRESSYNEQFF.

Details on this clone: Other DNA sequences in the sample encode the same CDR3. The chain links TRBV9 to TRBJ1-1; tentative D call: TRBD1 (6 bases). Germline-derived CDR1 and CDR2 are SGDLS and YYNGEE. Trimming removed 0 bases at V and 5 bases at J, with 11 bases between. This CDR3 comprises 14 residues. Written as DNA, the CDR3 is TGTGCCAGCAGCGTAGGAGGGGGTGGAACTGAAGCTTTCTTT. Its translation is CASSVGGGGTEAFF.

Concerning this clone itself: The sample contains more than one DNA sequence encoding this CDR3. The V gene is TRBV7-2, the J gene TRBJ1-4, with 8 bases aligning to TRBD1. Germline V gives CDR1 SGHTA, CDR2 FQGNSA. The CDR3 covers 14 residues. V lost 3 bases and J lost 3; bases outside the gene matches: 0. The CDR3 DNA is TGTGCCAGCAGCTTGGACAGGGCTAATGAAAAACTGTTTTTT. Protein sequence: CASSLDRANEKLFF.

J is TRBJ1-2 and V is TRBV5-4, with TRBD1 matching 7 bases. Germline V gene data show CDR1 as SGHNT and CDR2 as YYREEE (reference sequence). This CDR3 contains 14 residues. V lost 3 bases, J lost 2 bases, and 4 bases stayed unmatched. The CDR3 DNA is TGTGCCAGCAGCTGGGACAGCCAGAACTATGGCTACACCTTC. Translation: CASSWDSQNYGYTF.

About this clone: At the DNA level, this CDR3 is encoded by other sequences in the same sample as well. The rearrangement uses TRBV6-4 and TRBJ2-3, with 8 bases identical to TRBD2. The CDR3 spans 14 residues. Germline lookup yields CDR1 MRHNA and CDR2 SNTAGT. Trimming removed 3 bases from V and 1 base from J; junction bases left unmatched: 0. The chain's CDR3 is CASSERGGTDTQYF. CDR3 sequence (DNA): TGTGCCAGCAGTGAGCGGGGGGGCACAGATACGCAGTATTTT.

The chain combines TRBV5-6 with TRBJ1-5; 7 positions agree with TRBD1. Trimming took 3 bases from V and 3 from J; bases not matched to a gene: 3. The CDR3 spans 14 residues. Germline V gene data show CDR1 as SGHDT and CDR2 as YYEEEE. CDR3: CASSWTGSNQPQHF. DNA for the CDR3: TGTGCCAGCAGCTGGACAGGTTCCAATCAGCCCCAGCATTTT.

This sequence joins TRBV9 and TRBJ1-4; no clear D. Germline values: CDR1 SGDLS, CDR2 YYNGEE. Between the trimmed V and J ends, which lost 0 bases and 1 base, there was a span of 4 bases. This CDR3 is 14 amino acids long. The CDR3 DNA reads as TGTGCCAGCAGCGTAGGAGGAACTAATGAAAAACTGTTTTTT. It is translated as CASSVGGTNEKLFF.

J is TRBJ2-5 and V is TRBV29-1; D is perhaps TRBD1 (5 bases). CDR1 and CDR2 (germline): SQVTM, ANQGSEA. There are 13 residues in the CDR3. The V end lost 1 base, the J end lost 1 base, and 7 bases lay between the germline ends. The CDR3 here is CSVEVQAQETQYF. The CDR3 coding sequence is TGCAGCGTTGAAGTACAGGCCCAAGAGACCCAGTACTTC.

The V call is TRBV5-1, the J call TRBJ2-7, with D tentatively TRBD1 (5 bases). The CDR3 loop spans 14 amino acids. Germline-derived CDR1 and CDR2 are SGHRS and YFSETQ. Trimming took 6 bases from V and 2 from J, leaving 15 bases between them. CDR3 protein: CASNLGPGTYEQYF. The CDR3 DNA reads TGCGCCAGCAACCTGGGGCCAGGAACCTACGAGCAGTACTTC.

The chain has TRBV7-2 and TRBJ2-5, with 12 bases fitting TRBD2. In germline, CDR1 is SGHTA, CDR2 FQGNSA. J gave up 5 bases and V 3 bases, and 10 bases lay outside the gene matches. The CDR3 covers 17 residues. The CDR3 DNA sequence: TGTGCCAGCAGCTTCAGACTAGCGGGGGCGCTGGGGGAGACCCAGTACTTC. It specifies CASSFRLAGALGETQYF.

In its sample, this clone was seen once. V and J are TRBV6-1 and TRBJ1-5, with TRBD1 matching over 7 bases. This CDR3 is built from 13 residues. V shed 7 bases and J 5 bases; nucleotides not matched to a gene: 5. The germline CDR1 and CDR2 sequences are MNHNS and SASEGT. DNA for the CDR3: TGTGCCAGCACAGTCGACAGGGATCAGCCCCAGCATTTT. This codes for CASTVDRDQPQHF.

The table lists this clone with a few counts. The CDR3 nucleotides read TGCAGCGTTGAAGGTGGACAGAGCTACGAGCAGTACTTC. Translated: CSVEGGQSYEQYF. The gene calls are TRBV29-1 and TRBJ2-7; D perhaps matches TRBD1 (6 bases). The germline V gene encodes CDR1 SQVTM and CDR2 ANQGSEA. The CDR3 spans 13 residues. Trimming removed 1 base at V and 3 bases at J, with 10 bases between.

This clone has just one count. The chain is built from TRBV19 and TRBJ2-1; tentative D call: TRBD2 (6 bases). This CDR3 spans 15 amino acids. From germline, CDR1 is LNHDA and CDR2 SQIVND (reference sequence). Trimming removed 1 base from V and 4 bases from J, with 11 bases in between. CDR3 coding DNA: TGTGCCAGTAGTATAGGGGGGACTGTTTACAATGAGCAGTTCTTC. Translated, it gives CASSIGGTVYNEQFF.

The V and J genes are TRBV6-5 and TRBJ1-3; D might be TRBD1 (5 bases). V was trimmed by 2 bases and J by 5 bases, leaving 10 bases between them. Germline V gene data show CDR1 as MNHEY and CDR2 as SVGAGI. CDR3 length equals 14 residues. The CDR3 nucleotides read TGTGCCAGCAGTTACGAAAGGGGCCGAAACACCATATATTTT. It yields the protein CASSYERGRNTIYF.

The V call is TRBV6-5, the J call TRBJ2-7; D might be TRBD1 (6 bases). V lost 0 bases to trimming and J lost 0 bases, with 12 bases between them. The CDR3 loop spans 16 amino acids. Germline V gives CDR1 MNHEY, CDR2 SVGAGI. CDR3 loop: CASSYSIGQTSYEQYF. CDR3 DNA sequence: TGTGCCAGCAGTTACTCCATCGGACAGACCTCCTACGAGCAGTACTTC.

This clone has only one observation. The chain has TRBV19 and TRBJ2-1, with D perhaps TRBD2 (6 bases). Germline-derived CDR1 and CDR2 are LNHDA and SQIVND (reference sequence). V dropped 6 bases and J dropped 2 bases, with 14 bases sitting between them. This CDR3 contains 15 residues. CDR3 protein: CASSGRGGAYNEQFF. CDR3 coding DNA: TGTGCCAGTAGCGGACGAGGCGGGGCCTACAATGAGCAGTTCTTC.

V and J are TRBV28 and TRBJ1-5; D remains unclear. Germline loops: CDR1 MDHEN, CDR2 SYDVKM. The CDR3 runs to 11 residues. Trimming shortened V by 7 bases and J by 4 bases, and 5 bases separated the two germline ends. The CDR3 region has the DNA TGTGCCAGCACCAAAAATCAGCCCCAGCATTTT. Protein: CASTKNQPQHF.

The chain combines TRBV19 with TRBJ1-3; the D is unclear. CDR1 LNHDA and CDR2 SQIVND come from the germline V gene (reference sequence). CDR3 size: 15 residues. The V end lost 5 bases, the J end lost 0 bases, and 11 bases lay between the germline ends. CDR3 bases: TGTGCCAGTAGTCCCCGGGGTTACTCTGGAAACACCATATATTTT. It codes for CASSPRGYSGNTIYF. Together with reference TRBV19 and TRBJ1-3, the CDR3 gives the full variable domain: DGGITQSPKYLFRKEGQNVTLSCEQNLNHDAMYWYRQDPGQGLRLIYYSQIVNDFQKGDIAEGYSVSREKKESFPLTVTSAQKNPTAFYLCASSPRGYSGNTIYFGEGSWLTVV.

This clone was counted a few times. V is TRBV18 and J is TRBJ2-7; 12 nucleotides agree with TRBD1. V dropped 5 bases and J dropped 6; count of bases not matched to a gene: 14. The CDR3 is made up of 17 amino acids. CDR1 KGHSH and CDR2 LQKENI come from the germline V gene. CDR3 amino acids: CASSAFYPGQGAGEQYF. Written as DNA, the CDR3 is TGTGCCAGCTCAGCCTTTTACCCGGGACAGGGGGCGGGCGAGCAGTACTTC.

The chain combines TRBV15 with TRBJ2-7, with 7 positions matching TRBD1. Germline V gene lookup returns CDR1 LNHNV and CDR2 YYDKDF (reference sequence). The CDR3 is 14 amino acids. The J segment lost 5 bases and the V segment lost 3 bases, leaving 7 bases of the junction unmatched. CDR3 region: CATSRGRDSHEQYF. For the CDR3, the DNA is TGTGCCACCAGCAGGGGCCGGGACAGCCACGAGCAGTACTTC.

The chain recombines TRBV6-5 with TRBJ1-5, with 7 bases matching TRBD1. The CDR3 is made up of 13 amino acids. Looked up from germline, CDR1 is MNHEY and CDR2 is SVGAGI. The ends lost 8 bases at V and 4 bases at J; junction bases unmatched: 5. The CDR3 here is CASGGTVNQPQHF. CDR3 bases: TGTGCCAGCGGGGGGACAGTTAATCAGCCCCAGCATTTT.

V and J are TRBV7-9 and TRBJ2-3; TRBD2 aligns across 10 bases. V shed 2 bases, J shed 2 bases, and the junction held 4 bases outside the gene matches. CDR3 length equals 16 residues. Germline CDR1 SEHNR, CDR2 FQNEAQ (reference sequence). This CDR3 reads CASSLILAGDTDTQYF. The DNA of the CDR3 is TGTGCCAGCAGCTTAATCCTAGCGGGGGACACAGATACGCAGTATTTT. The complete variable domain, with remaining parts taken from reference TRBV7-9 and TRBJ2-3, reads DTGVSQNPRHKITKRGQNVTFRCDPISEHNRLYWYRQTLGQGPEFLTYFQNEAQLEKSRLLSDRFSAERPKGSFSTLEIQRTEQGDSAMYLCASSLILAGDTDTQYFGPGTRLTVL.

The chain couples TRBV6-4 to TRBJ1-5; possibly TRBD1 for D (5 bases). Trimming left V 4 bases short and J 7 bases short, with 11 bases between. The CDR3 has 13 amino acids. Germline CDR1 reads MRHNA; CDR2 reads SNTAGT. In DNA form, the CDR3 reads TGTGCCAGCAGTGTAAGTGGGGGGCAGCCCCAGCATTTT. It translates to CASSVSGGQPQHF.

This clone was seen a single time. The chain has TRBV4-2 and TRBJ2-3, with D possibly TRBD1 on 6 matching bases. Germline V gene sequence: CDR1 LGHNA, CDR2 YNFKEQ. The CDR3 totals 13 residues. Trimming stripped 4 bases from V and 3 bases from J, with 8 bases between. The CDR3, as DNA: TGTGCCAGCAGCCGCAGGGGTACAGATACGCAGTATTTT. This encodes CASSRRGTDTQYF.

V usage is TRBV11-3 and J usage is TRBJ1-5, with D perhaps TRBD1 (5 bases). The CDR3 runs 14 residues. The V gene lost 10 bases and the J gene lost 2 bases, with 15 bases spanning the gap. CDR1 and CDR2 from the germline V gene are SGHNT and YENEEA. Written as DNA, the CDR3 is TGTGCCATCGAGCTGATCAGGGGCAATCAGCCCCAGCATTTT. Residues: CAIELIRGNQPQHF.